This T cell receptor (beta chain) was found in a study of blood T cell repertoires in COVID-19. Study-level background: Samples of COVID-19 (acute and convalescent) were obtained from the United States, Italy and Spain. Sample material is recorded as cDNA or gDNA derived from T cells, B-cell-depleted T cells, or PBMCs.

V lost 4 bases to trimming and J lost 6 bases; unmatched junction nucleotides: 4. The CDR3 loop spans 13 amino acids. Germline assignment: CDR1 SGHNT and CDR2 YYREEE (reference sequence). Original processing methods: Amplification of reference gene primers provided the estimated nucleated cell counts. Method: immunoSEQ multiplex PCR; TCRdb's copy keeps in-frame clones and lacks some. The DNA gave D and trimming, while V, J and clone size come from that table. The data show around 95,000 clones, with 90% seen just once and around 5.1% held by the top ten. Material for sequencing was peripheral blood. The TCR originated in a man in his fifties or sixties with acute or convalescent COVID-19. The chain has TRBV5-4 and TRBJ2-1; 7 bases align to TRBD1. CDR3 coding DNA: TGTGCCAGCAGCCTCGACAGGGCCAATGAGCAGTTCTTC. It specifies CASSLDRANEQFF.